These 24 T cell receptor beta chains were all obtained from the same sample, sequenced in a study of identical twins. TCRdb re-analysed the 5' RACE reads in MiXCR, keeping a single row per CDR3 protein. The sample lists roughly 240,000 distinct CDR3 sequences, roughly 7% seen once, with 3.5% to 4% in the top ten. These sequences were also reported in another study, on yellow fever vaccine responses in identical twins.

The sequencing sample was made of memory (CD45RO+) T cells sorted from blood. The receptors come from a woman aged 18-30 years in good health.

This clonotype showed up just a few times. The gene calls are TRBV5-6 and TRBJ2-1, with TRBD2 matching 12 bases. This CDR3 has 16 amino acids. V dropped 4 bases and J dropped 7; count of bases not matched to a gene: 9. Germline values: CDR1 SGHDT, CDR2 YYEEEE. CDR3 sequence: CASSLDTSGRSNEQFF. In DNA form, the CDR3 reads TGTGCCAGCAGCCTGGATACTAGCGGGAGGAGTAATGAGCAGTTCTTC.

This clonotype occurred many times. The chain has TRBV3-1 and TRBJ2-1; the match to TRBD2 covers 11 bases. Germline assignment: CDR1 LGHDT and CDR2 YNNKEL (reference sequence). The CDR3 is 17 amino acids. V dropped 4 bases and J dropped 6; count of bases not matched to a gene: 11. CDR3 in DNA: TGTGCCAGCAGCCCCCACGGGTTTAGCGGGGGGGCCAATGAGCAGTTCTTC. As protein: CASSPHGFSGGANEQFF.

This clonotype was picked up a small number of times. The chain combines TRBV7-2 with TRBJ2-5, with 8 bases fitting TRBD1. The germline gives CDR1 SGHTA, CDR2 FQGNSA. Trimming at V came to 3 bases and at J to 8 bases, leaving 11 bases not matched to a gene. This CDR3 has 15 residues. The chain's CDR3 is CASSLTLGQAGTQYF. CDR3 bases: TGTGCCAGCAGCTTGACCCTGGGACAGGCAGGTACCCAGTACTTC.

This clonotype was counted many times. The chain combines TRBV10-2 with TRBJ1-1, with 7 positions matching TRBD1. Trimming removed 5 bases from V and 3 bases from J; junction bases left unmatched: 6. The CDR3 is 14 residues long. Germline loops: CDR1 WSHSY, CDR2 SAAADI. The CDR3 nucleotides are TGCGCCAGCAGTTCCTCGACAGGGTACACTGAAGCTTTCTTT. It codes for CASSSSTGYTEAFF.

CDR3 sequence (DNA): TGTGCCAGCAGCGTAGTGGGGGGGCCCGGGGAGCTGTTTTTT. The encoded protein is CASSVVGGPGELFF. The V gene is TRBV9, the J gene TRBJ2-2; perhaps TRBD2 as D (7 bases). The germline V and J ends were trimmed by 0 bases and 6 bases, with 9 bases remaining between them. The length of the CDR3 is 14 residues. Germline CDR1 reads SGDLS; CDR2 reads YYNGEE. Drawing the rest from reference TRBV9 and TRBJ2-2, the complete variable domain is DSGVTQTPKHLITATGQRVTLRCSPRSGDLSVYWYQQSLDQGLQFLIQYYNGEERAKGNILERFSAQQFPDLHSELNLSSLELGDSALYFCASSVVGGPGELFFGEGSRLTVL.

This clonotype occurred many times. The rearrangement joins TRBV12-3 or TRBV12-4 to TRBJ1-2; D remains ambiguous. The V end was cut by 3 bases, the J end by 6 bases, with 5 bases between. This CDR3 is 11 amino acids long. The DNA of the CDR3 is TGTGCCAGCAGTTTTTTGGATGGCTACACCTTC. Its translation is CASSFLDGYTF.

The chain is built from TRBV6-5 and TRBJ2-6; 7 bases map to TRBD1. CDR3 length: 18 residues. V lost 0 bases to trimming and J lost 0 bases; unmatched junction nucleotides: 5. Germline V lookup: CDR1 MNHEY, CDR2 SVGAGI. The CDR3 is CASSYSRQGPSGANVLTF. In DNA form, the CDR3 reads TGTGCCAGCAGTTACTCCCGACAGGGCCCCTCTGGGGCCAACGTCCTGACTTTC.

This chain uses TRBV4-2 with TRBJ2-1; tentative D call: TRBD1 (6 bases). The CDR3 covers 16 residues. From germline, CDR1 is LGHNA and CDR2 YNFKEQ. The germline V and J ends were trimmed by 2 bases and 0 bases, with 11 bases remaining between them. In DNA, the CDR3 is TGTGCCAGCAGCCAACAAGGGGGTGGCTCCTACAATGAGCAGTTCTTC. The encoded protein is CASSQQGGGSYNEQFF.

The CDR3 coding sequence is TGTGCCAGCTCACCGGGGTCCCCAGGGGTGGAAAAACTGTTTTTT. Translating it yields CASSPGSPGVEKLFF. The chain is built from TRBV18 and TRBJ1-4; tentatively, D is TRBD1 (6 bases). The germline V and J ends were trimmed by 3 bases and 8 bases, with 16 bases remaining between them. Germline CDR1 is KGHSH and CDR2 is LQKENI. The CDR3 is 15 residues long.

The CDR3 coding sequence is TGCAGTGCCGCCAGGGCAGATGGCAATGAGCAGTTCTTC. As protein: CSAARADGNEQFF. The V call is TRBV20-1, the J call TRBJ2-1, with D perhaps TRBD1 (5 bases). The CDR3 is 13 amino acids. CDR1 is DFQATT, CDR2 SNEGSKA, per germline (reference sequence). The V end lost 6 bases, the J end lost 6 bases, and 15 bases lay between the germline ends.

This clonotype was counted between two and nine times. The chain employs TRBV7-9 and TRBJ1-6; D is ambiguous. V was cut by 3 bases and J by 7 bases, with 10 bases left in between. Germline loops: CDR1 SEHNR, CDR2 FQNEAQ (reference sequence). The CDR3 extends over 14 amino acids. The CDR3 bases are TGTGCCAGCAGCTTGTCCGGTCTAAATTCACCCCTCCACTTT. It is translated as CASSLSGLNSPLHF.

The chain joins TRBV18 to TRBJ2-5, with TRBD1 identical over 10 bases. CDR1 KGHSH and CDR2 LQKENI come from the germline V gene. This CDR3 has 17 amino acids. V dropped 0 bases and J dropped 2; count of bases not matched to a gene: 6. The CDR3 DNA reads TGTGCCAGCTCACCACCTTGGGACAGGGGAAAGCAAGAGACCCAGTACTTC. Translation: CASSPPWDRGKQETQYF.

Notes on this clonotype: A junction end diverges from the germline sequence, so it may reflect a read error. V gene TRBV6-1 combines with J gene TRBJ2-7; D might be TRBD1 or TRBD2, each matching 5 bases. Germline V gives CDR1 MNHNS, CDR2 SASEGT. The CDR3 loop spans 15 amino acids. CDR3 region: CASSFAGRDLGEEYF. The CDR3 DNA is TGTGCCAGCAGCTTCGCAGGACGGGACCTCGGCGAGGAGTACTTC.

This clonotype was seen only a few times. The J gene is TRBJ2-4, the V gene TRBV4-1; TRBD2 might be the D (6 bases). CDR3 length: 13 amino acids. Trimming removed 1 base at V and 11 bases at J, with 12 bases between. From germline, CDR1 is MGHRA and CDR2 YSYEKL. In DNA form, the CDR3 reads TGCGCCAGCAGCCAAGTAGTACCGGGAGTTCAGTACTTC. Amino acids: CASSQVVPGVQYF.

This clonotype was detected many times. V gene TRBV6-1 combines with J gene TRBJ2-1, with 8 positions matching TRBD2. In germline, CDR1 is MNHNS, CDR2 SASEGT. The CDR3 sequence is 15 residues long. V trimming: 6 bases; J trimming: 8 bases; junction bases outside the gene matches: 12. The CDR3 DNA is TGTGCCAGCAGCCCGAGGGCGGGAGGTCTCCATGAGCAGTTCTTC. This gives the protein CASSPRAGGLHEQFF.

This clonotype was counted a few times. The gene calls are TRBV20-1 and TRBJ1-1, with TRBD1 as a possible D gene (5 bases). Trimming pared 0 bases from V and 2 bases from J, leaving 25 bases between. Germline CDR1 DFQATT, CDR2 SNEGSKA (reference sequence). The CDR3 runs 19 residues. Here the CDR3 reads CSARDRNTAGTGSNTEAFF. The CDR3 DNA follows: TGCAGTGCTAGAGATCGTAATACGGCAGGGACCGGGTCTAACACTGAAGCTTTCTTT.

V and J are TRBV12-3 or TRBV12-4 and TRBJ1-1; perhaps TRBD1 as D (6 bases). Between the trimmed V and J ends, which lost 5 bases and 11 bases, there was a span of 15 bases. The CDR3 totals 12 residues. CDR3 loop: CASSRTVKGAFF. In DNA, the CDR3 is TGTGCCAGCAGTCGGACAGTAAAGGGCGCTTTCTTT.

The table lists this clonotype with a few counts. This rearrangement joins TRBV18 to TRBJ2-2, with 13 bases fitting TRBD2. The CDR3 has 18 amino acids. Germline V gene sequence: CDR1 KGHSH, CDR2 LQKENI. Trimming at V came to 2 bases and at J to 3 bases, leaving 6 bases not matched to a gene. CDR3 in amino acids: CASSPRLAGGGDTGELFF. CDR3 bases: TGTGCCAGCTCACCAAGACTAGCGGGAGGAGGCGACACCGGGGAGCTGTTTTTT.

The rearrangement links TRBV7-9 to TRBJ1-1, with D maybe TRBD1 (6 bases). The germline gives CDR1 SEHNR, CDR2 FQNEAQ (reference sequence). V lost 6 bases and J 1 base, leaving 12 bases between the germline ends. The CDR3 is 14 amino acids. The CDR3, as DNA: TGTGCCAGCAGACCAGGGGAGGGGAACACTGAAGCTTTCTTT. This gives the protein CASRPGEGNTEAFF.

This clonotype has a count of ten or more. This chain joins TRBV7-9 and TRBJ2-5; D call uncertain. CDR3 length: 13 residues. Trimming removed 0 bases at V and 1 base at J, with 3 bases between. CDR1 and CDR2 (germline): SEHNR, FQNEAQ (reference sequence). The CDR3 DNA is TGTGCCAGCAGCTTAGCGGTCCAAGAGACCCAGTACTTC. The encoded protein is CASSLAVQETQYF.

This clonotype has only a few counts. The chain joins TRBV27 to TRBJ2-1; D possibly corresponds to TRBD2 (5 bases). Trimming shortened V by 9 bases and J by 5 bases, and 20 bases separated the two germline ends. Germline-derived CDR1 and CDR2 are MNHEY and SMNVEV (reference sequence). This CDR3 is built from 15 residues. The CDR3, as DNA: TGTGCCAGTTCCATAATGGCGGGTGCAAACAATGAGCAGTTCTTC. Residues: CASSIMAGANNEQFF.

This clonotype was seen ten or more times. The genes are TRBV29-1 and TRBJ2-7; maybe TRBD2 (5 bases). CDR3 length: 11 residues. V was trimmed by 7 bases and J by 1 base, leaving 8 bases between them. Germline V gene sequence: CDR1 SQVTM, CDR2 ANQGSEA. CDR3 coding DNA: TGCAGCGCCGGGAATTCCTACGAGCAGTACTTC. This encodes CSAGNSYEQYF.

This clonotype has a handful of counts. V is TRBV20-1 and J is TRBJ2-5, with a tentative D call TRBD2 (5 bases). In germline, CDR1 is DFQATT, CDR2 SNEGSKA (reference sequence). V was shortened by 5 bases and J by 5 bases, with 15 bases between the two germline ends. CDR3 length: 13 amino acids. This CDR3 is CSAPYLREETQYF. CDR3 sequence (DNA): TGCAGTGCTCCCTACCTGAGGGAGGAGACCCAGTACTTC.

V and J are TRBV20-1 and TRBJ1-5; D is ambiguous. CDR1 is DFQATT, CDR2 SNEGSKA, per germline (reference sequence). The length of the CDR3 is 13 residues. V lost 1 base and J 1 base, leaving 5 bases between the germline ends. The CDR3 protein is CSARVQSNQPQHF. CDR3 coding DNA: TGCAGTGCTAGAGTCCAGAGCAATCAGCCCCAGCATTTT.